The rows below give T cell receptor beta chains drawn from one sample of a study of T cells in Graves' hyperthyroidism and ophthalmopathy. From the multiplex PCR reads, TCRdb called clonotypes with MiXCR, one entry per CDR3 protein. Of 600,000 or so distinct CDR3 sequences listed, approximately 15% are singletons. The sample comprised blood. These TCRs come from a woman aged 18-29 years with Graves' ophthalmopathy. Both conserved end residues are part of each CDR3. Each record gives: J gene, clone size, V gene, D gene, CDR3 DNA, CDR3 protein. D genes are given only for firm matches. Where a row states a size, it is once, few, many or the class of an expanded clone; other rows omit it.

J gene: TRBJ2-5; clone size: many; V gene: TRBV6-1; D gene: TRBD1; CDR3 DNA: TGTGCCAGCAGTGAAGGCAGGGGGTATCAAGAGACCCAGTACTTC; CDR3 protein: CASSEGRGYQETQYF
J gene: TRBJ2-2; clone size: -; V gene: TRBV6-1; D gene: -; CDR3 DNA: TGTGCCAGCAGCTCCAGAGGGGACAACACCGGGGAGCTGTTTTTT; CDR3 protein: CASSSRGDNTGELFF
J gene: TRBJ1-1; clone size: many; V gene: TRBV19; D gene: -; CDR3 DNA: TGTGCCAGTAGTATGACGGGGTTTCACACTGAAGCTTTCTTT; CDR3 protein: CASSMTGFHTEAFF
J gene: TRBJ2-7; clone size: many; V gene: TRBV28; D gene: TRBD1; CDR3 DNA: TGTGCCAGCAGTTCCACAGGGGTCACCTACGAGCAGTACTTC; CDR3 protein: CASSSTGVTYEQYF
J gene: TRBJ2-3; clone size: -; V gene: TRBV6-2/TRBV6-3; D gene: TRBD2; CDR3 DNA: TGTGCCAGCAGTTACTCTCCAGCGGGAGTCACAGATACGCAGTATTTT; CDR3 protein: CASSYSPAGVTDTQYF
J gene: TRBJ2-4; clone size: many; V gene: TRBV28; D gene: TRBD2; CDR3 DNA: TGTGCCAGCACCTGGGAGGGTCAAGCCAAAAACATTCAGTACTTC; CDR3 protein: CASTWEGQAKNIQYF
J gene: TRBJ1-1; clone size: many; V gene: TRBV12-3/TRBV12-4; D gene: TRBD1; CDR3 DNA: TGTGCCAGCAGTTATAGGGACAGGGGGCTTTCGCGCTCTGAAGCTTTCTTT; CDR3 protein: CASSYRDRGLSRSEAFF
J gene: TRBJ2-7; clone size: few; V gene: TRBV20-1; D gene: -; CDR3 DNA: TGCAGTGCTAGAGATCTTCCGGGTCCGAGAACGCTCCTCTACGAGCAGTACTTC; CDR3 protein: CSARDLPGPRTLLYEQYF
J gene: TRBJ1-1; clone size: -; V gene: TRBV14; D gene: -; CDR3 DNA: TGTACCAGCAGCCAGACCCCACAGGGAGACGCTTTCTTT; CDR3 protein: CTSSQTPQGDAFF
J gene: TRBJ2-6; clone size: many; V gene: TRBV20-1; D gene: -; CDR3 DNA: TGCAGTGCTAGAGGGAGGGGGTCTTTAGTAGCTGGGGCCAACGTCCTGACTTTC; CDR3 protein: CSARGRGSLVAGANVLTF